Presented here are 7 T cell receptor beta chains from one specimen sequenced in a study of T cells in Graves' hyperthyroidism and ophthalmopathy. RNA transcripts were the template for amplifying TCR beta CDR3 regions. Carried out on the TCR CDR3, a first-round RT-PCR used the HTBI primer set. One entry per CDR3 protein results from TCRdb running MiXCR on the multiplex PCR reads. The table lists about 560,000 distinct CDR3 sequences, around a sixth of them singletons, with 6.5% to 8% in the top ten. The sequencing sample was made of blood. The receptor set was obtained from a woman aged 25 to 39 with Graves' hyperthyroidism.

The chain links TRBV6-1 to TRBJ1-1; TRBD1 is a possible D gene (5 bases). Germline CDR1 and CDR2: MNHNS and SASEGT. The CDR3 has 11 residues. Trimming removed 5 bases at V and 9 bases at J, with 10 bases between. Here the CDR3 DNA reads TGTGCCAGCAGTTCAGGGATTCAAGCTTTCTTT. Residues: CASSSGIQAFF.

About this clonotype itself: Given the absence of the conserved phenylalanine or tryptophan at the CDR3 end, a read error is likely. Here the CDR3 reads CASSLETGTEAFL. DNA of the CDR3: TGTGCCAGCAGCTTAGAGACCGGTACTGAAGCTTTCCTT. This chain uses TRBV7-2 with TRBJ1-1; D is undetermined. The CDR3 runs 13 residues. With 1 base removed from V and 5 bases from J, the gap between germline ends came to 8 bases. Germline V CDR1 and CDR2: SGHTA, FQGNSA.

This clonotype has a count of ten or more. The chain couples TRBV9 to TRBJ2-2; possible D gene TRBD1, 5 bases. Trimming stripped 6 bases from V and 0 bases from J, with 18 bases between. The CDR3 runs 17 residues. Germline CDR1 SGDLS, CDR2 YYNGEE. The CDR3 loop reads CASTPGGRGPNTGELFF. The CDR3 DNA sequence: TGTGCCAGCACACCCGGCGGTAGGGGCCCGAACACCGGGGAGCTGTTTTTT.

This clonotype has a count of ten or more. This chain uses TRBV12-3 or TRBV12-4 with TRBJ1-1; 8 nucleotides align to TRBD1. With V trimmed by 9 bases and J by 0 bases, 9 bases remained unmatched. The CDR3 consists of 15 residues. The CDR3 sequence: CASQGAPLMNTEAFF. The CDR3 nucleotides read TGTGCCAGTCAGGGGGCGCCCCTAATGAACACTGAAGCTTTCTTT.

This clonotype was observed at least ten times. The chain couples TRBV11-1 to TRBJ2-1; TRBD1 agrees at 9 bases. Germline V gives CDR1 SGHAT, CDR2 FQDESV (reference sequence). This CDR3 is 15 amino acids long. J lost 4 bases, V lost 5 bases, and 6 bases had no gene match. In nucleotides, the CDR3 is TGTGCCAGCAGCCCCCGGACAGGGGATTACAATGAGCAGTTCTTC. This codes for CASSPRTGDYNEQFF.

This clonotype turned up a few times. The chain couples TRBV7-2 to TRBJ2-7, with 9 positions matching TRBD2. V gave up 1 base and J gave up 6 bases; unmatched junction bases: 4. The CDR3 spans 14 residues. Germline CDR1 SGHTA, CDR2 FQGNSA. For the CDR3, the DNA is TGTGCCAGCAGCTTAGGCGGGAGGGTTTTCGAGCAGTACTTC. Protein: CASSLGGRVFEQYF.

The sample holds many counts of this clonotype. CDR3 nucleotide sequence: TGTGCCTGGAGTGTACGGCGGACTAGCCAAGACAATGAGCAGTTCTTC. It translates to CAWSVRRTSQDNEQFF. V usage is TRBV30 and J usage is TRBJ2-1; 8 positions match TRBD2. J lost 5 bases, V lost 0 bases, and 9 bases had no gene match. This CDR3 has 16 amino acids. In germline, CDR1 is GTSNPN, CDR2 SVGIG (reference sequence). Combining the CDR3 with reference TRBV30 and TRBJ2-1 gives the whole variable domain SQTIHQWPATLVQPVGSPLSLECTVEGTSNPNLYWYRQAAGRGLQLLFYSVGIGQISSEVPQNLSASRPQDRQFILSSKKLLLSDSGFYLCAWSVRRTSQDNEQFFGPGTRLTVL.